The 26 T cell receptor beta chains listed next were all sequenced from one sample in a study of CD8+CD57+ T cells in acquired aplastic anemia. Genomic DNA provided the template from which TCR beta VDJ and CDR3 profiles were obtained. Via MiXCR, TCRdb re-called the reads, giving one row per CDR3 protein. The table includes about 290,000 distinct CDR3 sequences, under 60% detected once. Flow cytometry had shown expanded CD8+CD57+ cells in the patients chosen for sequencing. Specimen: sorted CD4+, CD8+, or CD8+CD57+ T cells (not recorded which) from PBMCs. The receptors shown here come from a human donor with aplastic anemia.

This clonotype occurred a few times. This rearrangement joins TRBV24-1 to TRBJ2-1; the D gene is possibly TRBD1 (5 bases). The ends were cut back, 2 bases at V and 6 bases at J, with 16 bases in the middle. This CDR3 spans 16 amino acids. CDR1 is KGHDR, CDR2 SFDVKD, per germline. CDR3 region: CATSDSRPGSRNEQFF. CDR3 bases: TGTGCCACCAGTGATTCCAGACCAGGGTCTCGCAATGAGCAGTTCTTC.

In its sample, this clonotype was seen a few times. The chain's CDR3 is CASSLVFRGQGSYNEQFF. The CDR3 DNA reads TGTGCCAGCAGCTTAGTATTTCGGGGGCAGGGCTCCTACAATGAGCAGTTCTTC. The rearrangement uses TRBV7-6 and TRBJ2-1; perhaps D is TRBD1 or TRBD2 (6 bases each). The CDR3 covers 18 residues. V was shortened by 1 base and J by 0 bases, with 16 bases between the two germline ends. Germline V gives CDR1 SGHVS, CDR2 FNYEAQ. Together with reference TRBV7-6 and TRBJ2-1, the CDR3 gives the full variable domain: GAGVSQSPRYKVTKRGQDVALRCDPISGHVSLYWYRQALGQGPEFLTYFNYEAQQDKSGLPNDRFSAERPEGSISTLTIQRTEQRDSAMYRCASSLVFRGQGSYNEQFFGPGTRLTVL.

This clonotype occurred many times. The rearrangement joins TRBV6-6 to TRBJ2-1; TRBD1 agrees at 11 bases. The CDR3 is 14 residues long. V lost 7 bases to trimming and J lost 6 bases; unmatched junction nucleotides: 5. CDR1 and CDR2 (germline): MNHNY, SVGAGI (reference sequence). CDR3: CASTKGTGGNEQFF. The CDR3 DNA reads TGTGCCAGCACCAAAGGGACAGGGGGCAATGAGCAGTTCTTC.

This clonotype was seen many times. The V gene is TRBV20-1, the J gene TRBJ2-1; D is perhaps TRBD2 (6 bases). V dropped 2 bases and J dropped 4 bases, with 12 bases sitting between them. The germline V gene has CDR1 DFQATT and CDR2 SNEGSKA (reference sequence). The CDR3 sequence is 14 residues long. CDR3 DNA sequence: TGCAGTGCTAGAAGGGCGGGACTGTACAATGAGCAGTTCTTC. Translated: CSARRAGLYNEQFF.

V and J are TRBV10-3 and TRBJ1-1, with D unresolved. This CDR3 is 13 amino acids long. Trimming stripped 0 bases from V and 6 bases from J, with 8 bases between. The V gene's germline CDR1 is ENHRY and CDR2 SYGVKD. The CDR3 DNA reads TGTGCCATCAGTGAGTCGATGGACCCTGAAGCTTTCTTT. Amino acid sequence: CAISESMDPEAFF.

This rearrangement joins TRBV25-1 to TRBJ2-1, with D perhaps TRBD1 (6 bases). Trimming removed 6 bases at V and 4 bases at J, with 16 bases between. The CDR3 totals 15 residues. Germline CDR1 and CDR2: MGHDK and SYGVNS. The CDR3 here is CASSASEGTYNEQFF. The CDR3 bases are TGTGCCAGCAGCGCCTCCGAGGGGACATACAATGAGCAGTTCTTC.

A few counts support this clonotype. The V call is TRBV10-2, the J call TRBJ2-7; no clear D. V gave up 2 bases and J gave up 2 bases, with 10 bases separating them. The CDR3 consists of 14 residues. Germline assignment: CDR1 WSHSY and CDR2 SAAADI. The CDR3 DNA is TGCGCCAGCAGTGAGATAGGGATACCCTACGAGCAGTACTTC. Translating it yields CASSEIGIPYEQYF.

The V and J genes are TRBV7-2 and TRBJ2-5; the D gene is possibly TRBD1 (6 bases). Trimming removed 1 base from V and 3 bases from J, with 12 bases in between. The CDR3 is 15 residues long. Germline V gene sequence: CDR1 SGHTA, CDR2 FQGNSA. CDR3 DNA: TGTGCCAGCAGCTTAGGAGGACAGAAAAAAGAGACCCAGTACTTC. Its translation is CASSLGGQKKETQYF.

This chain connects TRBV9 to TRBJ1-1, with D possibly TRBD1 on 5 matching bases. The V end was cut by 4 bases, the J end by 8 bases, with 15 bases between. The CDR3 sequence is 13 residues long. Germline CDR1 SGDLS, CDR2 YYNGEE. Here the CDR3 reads CASSLGLGPEAFF. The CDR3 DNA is TGTGCCAGCAGCCTAGGCCTGGGGCCGGAAGCTTTCTTT. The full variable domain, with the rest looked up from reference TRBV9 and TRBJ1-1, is DSGVTQTPKHLITATGQRVTLRCSPRSGDLSVYWYQQSLDQGLQFLIQYYNGEERAKGNILERFSAQQFPDLHSELNLSSLELGDSALYFCASSLGLGPEAFFGQGTRLTVV.

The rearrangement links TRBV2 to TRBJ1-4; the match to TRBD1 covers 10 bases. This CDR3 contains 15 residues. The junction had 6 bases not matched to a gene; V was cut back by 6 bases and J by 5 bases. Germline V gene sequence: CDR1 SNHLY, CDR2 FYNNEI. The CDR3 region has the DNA TGTGCCAGCAGCGGACAGGGGGGTGAAAATGAAAAACTGTTTTTT. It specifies CASSGQGGENEKLFF.

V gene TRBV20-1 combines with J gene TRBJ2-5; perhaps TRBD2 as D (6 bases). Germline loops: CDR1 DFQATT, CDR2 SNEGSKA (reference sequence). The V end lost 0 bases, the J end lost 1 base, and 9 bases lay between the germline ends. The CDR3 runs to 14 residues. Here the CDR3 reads CSARDRRGQETQYF. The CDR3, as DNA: TGCAGTGCTAGAGATCGGAGGGGCCAAGAGACCCAGTACTTC.

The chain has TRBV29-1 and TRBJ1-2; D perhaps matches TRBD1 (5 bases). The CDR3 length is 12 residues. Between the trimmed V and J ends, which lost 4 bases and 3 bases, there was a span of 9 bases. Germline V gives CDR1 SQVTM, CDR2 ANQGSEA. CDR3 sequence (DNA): TGCAGCGTTGGCGGGGGAGACTATGGCTACACCTTC. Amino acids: CSVGGGDYGYTF.

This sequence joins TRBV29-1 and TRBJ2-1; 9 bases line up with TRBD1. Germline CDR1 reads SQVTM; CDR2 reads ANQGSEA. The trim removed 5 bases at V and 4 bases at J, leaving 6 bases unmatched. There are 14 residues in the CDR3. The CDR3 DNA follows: TGCAGCGTTACAGGGGGCATTCTTTACAATGAGCAGTTCTTC. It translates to CSVTGGILYNEQFF.

The CDR3 DNA reads TGTGCCAGCAGCGCGCGAATCGCCCGAGGGACAGTCACAGATACGCAGTATTTT. The encoded protein is CASSARIARGTVTDTQYF. The chain couples TRBV9 to TRBJ2-3; 7 nucleotides line up with TRBD1. This CDR3 comprises 18 residues. V shed 3 bases and J 2 bases; nucleotides not matched to a gene: 15. Germline CDR1 and CDR2: SGDLS and YYNGEE. The complete variable domain, with remaining parts taken from reference TRBV9 and TRBJ2-3, reads DSGVTQTPKHLITATGQRVTLRCSPRSGDLSVYWYQQSLDQGLQFLIQYYNGEERAKGNILERFSAQQFPDLHSELNLSSLELGDSALYFCASSARIARGTVTDTQYFGPGTRLTVL.

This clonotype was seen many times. Here the CDR3 DNA reads TGTGCCATCAGTGAGTCGAGCGGGAGTGGGACCCAGTACTTC. It specifies CAISESSGSGTQYF. The chain uses TRBV10-3 and TRBJ2-5; 8 positions agree with TRBD2. This CDR3 region has 14 residues. V was clipped by 0 bases and J by 7 bases; unmatched bases: 4. Germline CDR1 ENHRY, CDR2 SYGVKD.

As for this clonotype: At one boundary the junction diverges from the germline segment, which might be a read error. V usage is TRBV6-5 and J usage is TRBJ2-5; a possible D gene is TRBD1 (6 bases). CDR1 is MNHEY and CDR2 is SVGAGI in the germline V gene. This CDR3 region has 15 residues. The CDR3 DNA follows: TGTTCCAGCAGTTACTTGGGCAGGGGAGAAGAGACCCAGTACTTC. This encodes CSSSYLGRGEETQYF.

In DNA form, the CDR3 reads TGTGCCAGCAGCTCCGCTAGCGGGGGCTACTACGAGCAGTACTTC. This translates into CASSSASGGYYEQYF. J is TRBJ2-7 and V is TRBV7-2; TRBD2 matches 10 bases. V shed 4 bases and J 3 bases; nucleotides not matched to a gene: 6. Germline V lookup: CDR1 SGHTA, CDR2 FQGNSA. The CDR3 spans 15 residues.

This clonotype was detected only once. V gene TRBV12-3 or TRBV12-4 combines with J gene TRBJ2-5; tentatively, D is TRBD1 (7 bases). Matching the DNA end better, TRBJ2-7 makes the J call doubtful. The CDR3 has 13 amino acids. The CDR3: CASSNRRGDEQYF. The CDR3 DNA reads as TGTGCCAGCAGCAACCGCAGGGGGGACGAGCAGTACTTC.

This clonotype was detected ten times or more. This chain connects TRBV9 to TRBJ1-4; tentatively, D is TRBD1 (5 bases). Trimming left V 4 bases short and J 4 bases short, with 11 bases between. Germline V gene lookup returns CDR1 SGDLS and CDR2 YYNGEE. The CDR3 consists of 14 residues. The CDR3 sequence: CASSSGRYNEKLFF. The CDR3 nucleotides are TGTGCCAGCAGCTCGGGACGGTATAATGAAAAACTGTTTTTT. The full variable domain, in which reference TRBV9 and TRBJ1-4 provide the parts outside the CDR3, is DSGVTQTPKHLITATGQRVTLRCSPRSGDLSVYWYQQSLDQGLQFLIQYYNGEERAKGNILERFSAQQFPDLHSELNLSSLELGDSALYFCASSSGRYNEKLFFGSGTQLSVL.

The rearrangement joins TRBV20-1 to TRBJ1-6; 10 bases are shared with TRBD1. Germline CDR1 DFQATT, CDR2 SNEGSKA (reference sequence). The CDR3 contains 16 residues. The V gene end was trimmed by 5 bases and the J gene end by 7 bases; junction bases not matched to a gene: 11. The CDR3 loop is CSAGSLRTGGNSPLHF. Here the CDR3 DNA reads TGCAGTGCTGGATCCCTAAGGACAGGGGGGAATTCACCCCTCCACTTT.

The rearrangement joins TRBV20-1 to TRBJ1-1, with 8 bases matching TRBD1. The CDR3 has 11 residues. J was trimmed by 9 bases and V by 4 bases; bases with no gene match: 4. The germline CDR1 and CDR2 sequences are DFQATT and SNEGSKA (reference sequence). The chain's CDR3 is CSAIGQGKAFF. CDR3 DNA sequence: TGCAGTGCTATTGGACAGGGTAAAGCTTTCTTT.

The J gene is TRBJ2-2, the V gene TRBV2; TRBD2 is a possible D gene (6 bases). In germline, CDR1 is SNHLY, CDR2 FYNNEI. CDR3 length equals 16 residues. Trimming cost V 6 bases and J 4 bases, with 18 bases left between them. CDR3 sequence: CASSIPGSGGTGELFF. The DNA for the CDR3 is TGTGCCAGCAGCATCCCCGGTAGCGGAGGCACCGGGGAGCTGTTTTTT.

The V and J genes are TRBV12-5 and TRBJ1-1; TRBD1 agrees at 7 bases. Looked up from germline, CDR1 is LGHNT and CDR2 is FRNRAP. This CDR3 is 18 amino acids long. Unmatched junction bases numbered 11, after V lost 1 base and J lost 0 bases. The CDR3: CASGLDTGQDYMNTEAFF. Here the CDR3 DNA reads TGTGCTAGTGGTTTGGACACCGGACAGGACTACATGAACACTGAAGCTTTCTTT.

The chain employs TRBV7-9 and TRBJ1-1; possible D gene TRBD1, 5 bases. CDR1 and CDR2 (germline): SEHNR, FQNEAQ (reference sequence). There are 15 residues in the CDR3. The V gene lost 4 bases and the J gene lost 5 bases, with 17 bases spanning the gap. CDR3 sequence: CASSSGQGGWTEAFF. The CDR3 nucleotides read TGTGCCAGCAGCTCGGGGCAGGGAGGTTGGACTGAAGCTTTCTTT.

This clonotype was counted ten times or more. CDR3 in DNA: TGTGCCACCAGGAAAAGCGGGAGGGCCAACACCGGGGAGCTGTTTTTT. Its translation is CATRKSGRANTGELFF. The V gene is TRBV15, the J gene TRBJ2-2, with TRBD2 matching 10 bases. This CDR3 contains 16 residues. Trimming took 6 bases from V and 2 from J; bases not matched to a gene: 6. Germline values: CDR1 LNHNV, CDR2 YYDKDF (reference sequence). The complete variable domain, with remaining parts taken from reference TRBV15 and TRBJ2-2, reads DAMVIQNPRYQVTQFGKPVTLSCSQTLNHNVMYWYQQKSSQAPKLLFHYYDKDFNNEADTPDNFQSRRPNTSFCFLDIRSPGLGDTAMYLCATRKSGRANTGELFFGEGSRLTVL.

CDR3 region: CASSFTMNTEAFF. CDR3 nucleotide sequence: TGTGCCAGCAGCTTTACCATGAACACTGAAGCTTTCTTT. This chain connects TRBV7-7 to TRBJ1-1; D remains ambiguous. Germline V lookup: CDR1 SSHAT, CDR2 FNYEAQ (reference sequence). The length of the CDR3 is 13 residues. V was clipped by 3 bases and J by 0 bases, with 5 bases between them. The entire variable domain, with the rest obtained from reference TRBV7-7 and TRBJ1-1, is as follows: GAGVSQSPRYKVTKRGQDVTLRCDPISSHATLYWYQQALGQGPEFLTYFNYEAQPDKSGLPSDRFSAERPEGSISTLTIQRTEQRDSAMYRCASSFTMNTEAFFGQGTRLTVV.